This T cell receptor (beta chain) was recorded in a study of T-cell reconstitution after alpha-beta-depleted transplantation in children. Unique molecular identifiers were used in preparing the TCRbeta library. TCRdb redid the calling of the PCR reads with MiXCR, one entry per CDR3 protein. The sample yields 300,000 to 400,000 distinct CDR3 sequences, around 15% seen once. Whole-study findings and limits: Certain patients had high TCRbeta diversity at day 60, and it came from recipient T cells and thymic progenitors that survived. It was newly produced T cells that mostly accounted for T-cell counts and diversity one year after transplant. The origin of alpha-beta T cells about two months after transplant was reportedly several hundred expanded graft clones.

Trimming removed 0 bases at V and 1 base at J, with 8 bases between. The germline gives CDR1 SGHTS, CDR2 YDEGEE. The CDR3 spans 15 residues. For this clonotype: The antigen is not known.

The V gene is TRBV5-8, the J gene TRBJ2-4; no clear D. This TCR was sampled from a male patient aged 2 to 10 who had a stem cell transplant for acute lymphoblastic leukemia, so the T cells may come from the graft donor. The sequences come from PBMCs, mostly from graft donor cells, collected 360 days after TCRalphabeta/CD19-depleted stem cell transplant. In nucleotides, the CDR3 is TGTGCCAGCAGCTTGGGGGTAGGGGCCAAAAACATTCAGTACTTC. Protein: CASSLGVGAKNIQYF.